The 25 T cell receptor beta chains in this list originate from one sample, sequenced in a study of shared clonotypes between healthy human individuals. Clones were read by immunoSEQ multiplex PCR, and TCRdb kept only the in-frame ones, dropping some. The sample has approximately 740,000 clones, 74% seen once. The sequencing sample was made of memory CD4+ T cells sorted from blood. Subset in this sample: CD45RA-negative fraction. The receptors shown here come from a woman aged 25 to 39 in good health.

The rearrangement joins TRBV7-2 to TRBJ2-7; 13 positions match TRBD2. V was pared by 5 bases and J by 0 bases, with 4 bases of the junction left unmatched. CDR1 and CDR2 from the germline V gene are SGHTA and FQGNSA. This CDR3 is built from 16 residues. This CDR3 reads CASSPTSGRISYEQYF. CDR3 DNA sequence: TGTGCCAGCAGCCCGACTAGCGGGAGGATCTCCTACGAGCAGTACTTC.

The rearrangement uses TRBV7-3 and TRBJ1-1; the match to TRBD1 covers 8 bases. This CDR3 contains 16 residues. With 5 bases clipped from V and 0 bases from J, the junction kept 8 bases outside the gene matches. Germline V gene data show CDR1 as SGHTA and CDR2 as FQGTGA. CDR3 sequence (DNA): TGTGCCAGCAGCCTAAACAGGGGGGGAATGAACACTGAAGCTTTCTTT. Its protein is CASSLNRGGMNTEAFF. Full variable domain (remainder filled in from reference TRBV7-3 and TRBJ1-1): GAGVSQTPSNKVTEKGKYVELRCDPISGHTALYWYRQSLGQGPEFLIYFQGTGAADDSGLPNDRFFAVRPEGSVSTLKIQRTERGDSAVYLCASSLNRGGMNTEAFFGQGTRLTVV.

Regarding this clone: A much larger clone is a single base away; this may be a read error. The genes are TRBV25-1 and TRBJ2-2; weak D call: TRBD1 (5 bases). The CDR3 is made up of 13 amino acids. From germline, CDR1 is MGHDK and CDR2 SYGVNS. The V and J ends lost 6 bases and 6 bases respectively, with 11 bases between them. The DNA of the CDR3 is TGTGCCAGCAGCGTAACAGGTTCCGGGGAGCTGTTTTTT. This codes for CASSVTGSGELFF.

This sequence joins TRBV5-1 and TRBJ2-7, with D maybe TRBD1 (6 bases). CDR3 length equals 12 residues. V lost 4 bases and J 5 bases, leaving 10 bases between the germline ends. The germline V gene encodes CDR1 SGHRS and CDR2 YFSETQ. The CDR3 DNA sequence: TGCGCCAGCAGCGCCAGGGGCAACGAGCAGTACTTC. This encodes CASSARGNEQYF.

This rearrangement joins TRBV28 to TRBJ2-2; D tentatively reads TRBD1 or TRBD2 (6 bases each). Germline values: CDR1 MDHEN, CDR2 SYDVKM. The CDR3 runs 17 residues. Between the trimmed V and J ends, which lost 5 bases and 3 bases, there was a span of 19 bases. The CDR3 DNA follows: TGTGCCAGCAGTGGGGGGCACATGACACCGTACACCGGGGAGCTGTTTTTT. This sequence encodes CASSGGHMTPYTGELFF.

The V gene is TRBV4-1, the J gene TRBJ1-5, with 9 bases fitting TRBD1. With V trimmed by 2 bases and J by 5 bases, 1 base remained unmatched. This CDR3 is 14 amino acids long. Germline V gives CDR1 MGHRA, CDR2 YSYEKL. CDR3 coding DNA: TGCGCCAGCAGCCAAACAGGGGGCTATCAGCCCCAGCATTTT. Protein sequence: CASSQTGGYQPQHF.

Comment on this clone: The sample holds other DNA sequences that translate to the same CDR3. The chain joins TRBV5-1 to TRBJ2-5; no clear D gene. CDR1 is SGHRS and CDR2 is YFSETQ in the germline V gene. The CDR3 totals 14 residues. Trimming cost V 1 base and J 1 base, with 8 bases left between them. In DNA form, the CDR3 reads TGCGCCAGCAGCTTGTCTGGGATCCAAGAGACCCAGTACTTC. Its translation is CASSLSGIQETQYF.

This chain uses TRBV6-5 with TRBJ1-3; the D gene is possibly TRBD1 (5 bases). CDR1 and CDR2 (germline): MNHEY, SVGAGI. This CDR3 spans 13 amino acids. V shed 0 bases and J shed 8 bases, with 8 bases lying between them. The CDR3 is CASSYSRGHTIYF. The CDR3 DNA reads as TGTGCCAGCAGTTACTCTAGGGGACACACCATATATTTT.

This clone was recorded once. The V call is TRBV9, the J call TRBJ1-5; tentatively, D is TRBD1 (6 bases). CDR3 size: 11 residues. Trimming left V 8 bases short and J 7 bases short, with 10 bases between. Germline loops: CDR1 SGDLS, CDR2 YYNGEE. CDR3 amino acids: CARSGVQPQHF. The CDR3 region has the DNA TGTGCCAGGTCAGGGGTCCAGCCCCAGCATTTT. Full variable domain (rest looked up from reference TRBV9 and TRBJ1-5): DSGVTQTPKHLITATGQRVTLRCSPRSGDLSVYWYQQSLDQGLQFLIQYYNGEERAKGNILERFSAQQFPDLHSELNLSSLELGDSALYFCARSGVQPQHFGDGTRLSIL.

With respect to this clone: Other DNA sequences in this specimen translate into the identical CDR3. The chain joins TRBV7-9 to TRBJ2-5; D perhaps matches TRBD2 (6 bases). Germline loops: CDR1 SEHNR, CDR2 FQNEAQ (reference sequence). Trimming took off 1 base at V and 5 bases at J, with 11 bases between the two ends. CDR3 length: 14 amino acids. This chain's CDR3 is CASSLVSRGETQYF. CDR3 DNA sequence: TGTGCCAGCAGCTTAGTGAGTCGGGGGGAGACCCAGTACTTC.

This clone was counted a few times. The chain carries TRBV30 and TRBJ2-5, with 7 bases that match TRBD1. Germline V gives CDR1 GTSNPN, CDR2 SVGIG (reference sequence). After removal of 2 bases from V and 2 bases from J, the junction contained 2 bases not matched to a gene. The CDR3 loop spans 13 amino acids. CDR3 in amino acids: CAWSPTGQETQYF. The DNA for the CDR3 is TGTGCCTGGAGTCCGACAGGGCAAGAGACCCAGTACTTC.

This CDR3 is CASSKKQGPNEKLFF. The CDR3 nucleotides read TGTGCCAGCAGTAAAAAACAGGGCCCTAATGAAAAACTGTTTTTT. This chain joins TRBV27 and TRBJ1-4; D perhaps matches TRBD1 (6 bases). CDR3 length: 15 residues. Germline V lookup: CDR1 MNHEY, CDR2 SMNVEV (reference sequence). V was clipped by 5 bases and J by 3 bases, with 13 bases between them.

The chain has TRBV6-1 and TRBJ1-4, with a tentative D call TRBD1 (5 bases). The CDR3 is made up of 15 amino acids. V was trimmed by 6 bases and J by 1 base, leaving 12 bases between them. Germline V gene sequence: CDR1 MNHNS, CDR2 SASEGT. CDR3 loop: CASRELGVTNEKLFF. As DNA, the CDR3 is TGTGCCAGCAGAGAGTTGGGGGTAACTAATGAAAAACTGTTTTTT.

J is TRBJ2-7 and V is TRBV6-5; no clear D. Germline-derived CDR1 and CDR2 are MNHEY and SVGAGI. V lost 2 bases, J lost 5 bases, and 13 bases lay in between. The CDR3 contains 14 residues. For the CDR3, the DNA is TGTGCCAGCAGTTACAGCCAGGTTACCCACGAGCAGTACTTC. It yields the protein CASSYSQVTHEQYF.

The chain combines TRBV15 with TRBJ2-2, with a weak D call TRBD1 (6 bases). The V gene lost 0 bases and the J gene lost 6 bases, with 20 bases spanning the gap. The CDR3 loop spans 18 amino acids. Germline-derived CDR1 and CDR2 are LNHNV and YYDKDF (reference sequence). The chain's CDR3 is CATSRDVETGLDSGELFF. As DNA, the CDR3 is TGTGCCACCAGCAGAGATGTCGAGACAGGACTTGACTCCGGGGAGCTGTTTTTT. Using reference TRBV15 and TRBJ2-2 for the parts outside the CDR3, the full variable domain is DAMVIQNPRYQVTQFGKPVTLSCSQTLNHNVMYWYQQKSSQAPKLLFHYYDKDFNNEADTPDNFQSRRPNTSFCFLDIRSPGLGDTAMYLCATSRDVETGLDSGELFFGEGSRLTVL.

The chain is built from TRBV4-1 and TRBJ2-1; 10 bases are shared with TRBD2. CDR3 length: 16 amino acids. Germline assignment: CDR1 MGHRA and CDR2 YSYEKL. J was trimmed by 6 bases and V by 4 bases; bases with no gene match: 9. The CDR3 region has the DNA TGCGCCAGCAGCCGACCCGGGACTAGCGTGCTCAATGAGCAGTTCTTC. Protein: CASSRPGTSVLNEQFF.

V gene TRBV11-2 combines with J gene TRBJ2-1, with D hard to call. The CDR3 contains 13 residues. The V gene's germline CDR1 is SGHAT and CDR2 FQNNGV. Trimming left V 0 bases short and J 7 bases short, with 7 bases between. DNA of the CDR3: TGTGCCAGCAGCTTAGAGGGTCAGAATGAGCAGTTCTTC. Its protein product is CASSLEGQNEQFF.

The chain is built from TRBV5-4 and TRBJ2-2; D call uncertain. Germline-derived CDR1 and CDR2 are SGHNT and YYREEE (reference sequence). Trimming shortened V by 0 bases and J by 4 bases, and 13 bases separated the two germline ends. This CDR3 is built from 16 residues. The CDR3, as DNA: TGTGCCAGCAGCTTGGACACAACCTCGATCACCGGGGAGCTGTTTTTT. Residues: CASSLDTTSITGELFF.

This clone was counted a few times. V and J are TRBV30 and TRBJ2-1; D unresolved. The CDR3 consists of 11 residues. V lost 8 bases, J lost 9 bases, and 14 bases lay in between. Per germline, CDR1 GTSNPN and CDR2 SVGIG (reference sequence). The CDR3 protein is CARGLSSEQFF. In DNA, the CDR3 is TGTGCCCGAGGCCTATCTAGTGAGCAGTTCTTC. Looking up the rest from reference TRBV30 and TRBJ2-1 gives the full variable domain: SQTIHQWPATLVQPVGSPLSLECTVEGTSNPNLYWYRQAAGRGLQLLFYSVGIGQISSEVPQNLSASRPQDRQFILSSKKLLLSDSGFYLCARGLSSEQFFGPGTRLTVL.

The chain carries TRBV14 and TRBJ1-3; 8 bases agree with TRBD1. The junction had 6 bases not matched to a gene; V was cut back by 5 bases and J by 0 bases. In germline, CDR1 is SGHDN, CDR2 FVKESK. The CDR3 extends over 16 amino acids. The CDR3 sequence: CASSTRTGTSGNTIYF. CDR3 in DNA: TGTGCCAGCAGCACCAGGACAGGGACCTCTGGAAACACCATATATTTT.

The chain links TRBV9 to TRBJ2-7; the D gene could be TRBD1 or TRBD2 (5 bases each). The CDR3 length is 17 residues. Trimming removed 0 bases at V and 3 bases at J, with 19 bases between. CDR1 is SGDLS and CDR2 is YYNGEE in the germline V gene. CDR3 in amino acids: CASSVGGRTTLGYEQYF. CDR3 in DNA: TGTGCCAGCAGCGTAGGGGGGAGAACGACGCTAGGCTACGAGCAGTACTTC. Based on the CDR3 plus reference TRBV9 and TRBJ2-7, the full variable domain is DSGVTQTPKHLITATGQRVTLRCSPRSGDLSVYWYQQSLDQGLQFLIQYYNGEERAKGNILERFSAQQFPDLHSELNLSSLELGDSALYFCASSVGGRTTLGYEQYFGPGTRLTVT.

The rearrangement joins TRBV2 to TRBJ2-5, with D uncertain. The CDR3 loop spans 12 amino acids. The V end lost 3 bases, the J end lost 5 bases, and 7 bases lay between the germline ends. The germline CDR1 and CDR2 sequences are SNHLY and FYNNEI. The CDR3 is CASSDRAETQYF. In nucleotides, the CDR3 is TGTGCCAGCAGTGATCGGGCGGAGACCCAGTACTTC.

This chain joins TRBV28 and TRBJ2-7, with D possibly matching TRBD1 (5 bases). Trimming pared 3 bases from V and 4 bases from J, leaving 13 bases between. The CDR3 totals 14 residues. Germline V gene data show CDR1 as MDHEN and CDR2 as SYDVKM. The CDR3 loop reads CASSLSGKWYEQYF. The CDR3 coding sequence is TGTGCCAGCAGTTTGTCAGGGAAATGGTACGAGCAGTACTTC.

The chain employs TRBV30 and TRBJ2-1; 7 bases align to TRBD1. The V and J ends lost 3 bases and 3 bases, in that order; junction bases with no gene match: 5. Per the germline V gene, CDR1 is GTSNPN and CDR2 is SVGIG (reference sequence). The CDR3 sequence is 14 residues long. CDR3 in amino acids: CAWRKGGFYNEQFF. CDR3 DNA sequence: TGTGCCTGGAGGAAAGGGGGCTTCTACAATGAGCAGTTCTTC.

As regards this clone: A much larger clone is a single base away; this may be a read error. The identical CDR3 is also encoded by other nucleotide sequences in the sample. The rearrangement uses TRBV6-5 and TRBJ1-2; 7 bases match TRBD1. The trim removed 5 bases at V and 3 bases at J, leaving 3 bases unmatched. The CDR3 covers 13 residues. Per germline, CDR1 MNHEY and CDR2 SVGAGI. The CDR3 DNA follows: TGTGCCAGCAGTCCTACAGGGGACTATGGCTACACCTTC. Translated: CASSPTGDYGYTF.